Below are 23 T cell receptor beta chains sequenced from a single sample in a study of beta chain features in type 1 diabetes. Isolated RNA was reverse transcribed in full, so expressed TCRB transcripts were sequenced. Sequenced by immunoSEQ multiplex PCR; TCRdb stores in-frame clones only, minus some. The sample lists about 160,000 clones; roughly 60% were seen once. Overall study results and limits: TCRB CDR3 length was moderately but significantly reduced in all four CD4+ subsets of Type 1 diabetes patients.

Their recognized antigens are unknown. Sequencing was carried out using naive CD4+ T cells from blood. The receptors derive from a man younger than 45 with type 1 diabetes.

The chain joins TRBV5-1 to TRBJ1-2; 8 bases match TRBD1. The CDR3 extends over 16 amino acids. After removal of 0 bases from V and 4 bases from J, the junction contained 8 bases not matched to a gene. The germline V gene has CDR1 SGHRS and CDR2 YFSETQ. This chain's CDR3 is CASSLEVTGASYGYTF. The CDR3 DNA reads TGCGCCAGCAGCTTGGAAGTGACAGGGGCTTCCTATGGCTACACCTTC. The full variable domain, in which reference TRBV5-1 and TRBJ1-2 provide the parts outside the CDR3, is KAGVTQTPRYLIKTRGQQVTLSCSPISGHRSVSWYQQTPGQGLQFLFEYFSETQRNKGNFPGRFSGRQFSNSRSEMNVSTLELGDSALYLCASSLEVTGASYGYTFGSGTRLTVV.

The chain employs TRBV7-9 and TRBJ2-5; no clear D. The CDR3 is 11 residues long. The germline V and J ends were trimmed by 5 bases and 4 bases, with 5 bases remaining between them. Germline V gene lookup returns CDR1 SEHNR and CDR2 FQNEAQ (reference sequence). The CDR3 sequence is CASSQGETQYF. The CDR3 DNA is TGTGCCAGCAGCCAAGGAGAGACCCAGTACTTC.

The chain couples TRBV11-2 to TRBJ1-1, with D uncertain. Trimming left V 3 bases short and J 3 bases short, with 5 bases between. Germline V gene lookup returns CDR1 SGHAT and CDR2 FQNNGV. The CDR3 has 12 amino acids. The CDR3: CASSFLYTEAFF. In DNA form, the CDR3 reads TGTGCCAGCAGCTTCTTATACACTGAAGCTTTCTTT.

This chain uses TRBV19 with TRBJ1-1; TRBD1 is a possible D gene (6 bases). Germline CDR1 is LNHDA and CDR2 is SQIVND (reference sequence). Between the trimmed V and J ends, which lost 7 bases and 0 bases, there was a span of 12 bases. The CDR3 spans 14 residues. In DNA, the CDR3 is TGTGCCAGTAACAAACAGGGAATGAACACTGAAGCTTTCTTT. Translating it yields CASNKQGMNTEAFF.

The chain is built from TRBV18 and TRBJ2-7; tentative D call: TRBD1 (6 bases). Trimming cost V 0 bases and J 2 bases, with 11 bases left between them. The germline V gene encodes CDR1 KGHSH and CDR2 LQKENI. There are 15 residues in the CDR3. The CDR3 is CASSPPNGDTYEQYF. The CDR3 coding sequence is TGTGCCAGCTCACCACCTAACGGGGACACCTACGAGCAGTACTTC. The whole variable domain, filled in from reference TRBV18 and TRBJ2-7, reads NAGVMQNPRHLVRRRGQEARLRCSPMKGHSHVYWYRQLPEEGLKFMVYLQKENIIDESGMPKERFSAEFPKEGPSILRIQQVVRGDSAAYFCASSPPNGDTYEQYFGPGTRLTVT.

Comment on this clone: The sample holds other DNA sequences that translate to the same CDR3. The chain has TRBV10-3 and TRBJ1-1, with TRBD1 matching 7 bases. V was pared by 7 bases and J by 1 base, with 3 bases of the junction left unmatched. CDR1 is ENHRY, CDR2 SYGVKD, per germline. The CDR3 totals 13 residues. CDR3 region: CAITGTENTEAFF. CDR3 nucleotide sequence: TGTGCCATCACGGGGACAGAGAACACTGAAGCTTTCTTT.

The rearrangement uses TRBV29-1 and TRBJ1-1, with D unresolved. This CDR3 comprises 12 residues. Trimming left V 3 bases short and J 0 bases short, with 5 bases between. Germline lookup yields CDR1 SQVTM and CDR2 ANQGSEA. The CDR3: CSVDPMNTEAFF. The CDR3 DNA reads TGCAGCGTTGACCCAATGAACACTGAAGCTTTCTTT.

The CDR3 spells CASSLRGTGGEQYF. The CDR3 DNA reads TGTGCCAGCAGTTTAAGGGGGACAGGGGGCGAGCAGTACTTC. The chain is built from TRBV27 and TRBJ2-7, with TRBD1 matching 11 bases. The CDR3 is 14 residues long. V shed 2 bases, J shed 6 bases, and the junction held 3 bases outside the gene matches. Germline assignment: CDR1 MNHEY and CDR2 SMNVEV (reference sequence).

The gene calls are TRBV7-9 and TRBJ2-1; 7 bases match TRBD1. CDR3 length: 18 amino acids. Unmatched junction bases numbered 12, after V lost 1 base and J lost 3 bases. The germline V gene encodes CDR1 SEHNR and CDR2 FQNEAQ (reference sequence). CDR3 loop: CASSLVLGTADYYNEQFF. CDR3 nucleotide sequence: TGTGCCAGCAGCTTAGTACTCGGGACAGCGGATTACTACAATGAGCAGTTCTTC.

The J gene is TRBJ1-2, the V gene TRBV4-3; 7 positions match TRBD1. With 2 bases clipped from V and 4 bases from J, the junction kept 4 bases outside the gene matches. The CDR3 has 14 amino acids. The germline gives CDR1 LGHNA, CDR2 YSLEER. The CDR3 here is CASSQTGATYGYTF. CDR3 coding DNA: TGCGCCAGCAGCCAAACAGGGGCGACCTATGGCTACACCTTC.

The CDR3 coding sequence is TGCGCCAGCAGCCAGGAACCAGGGAGAAAACTGTTTTTT. The encoded protein is CASSQEPGRKLFF. The V call is TRBV4-3, the J call TRBJ1-4; tentative D call: TRBD1 (5 bases). The CDR3 covers 13 residues. CDR1 is LGHNA, CDR2 YSLEER, per germline. V lost 3 bases to trimming and J lost 10 bases, with 12 bases between them.

This rearrangement joins TRBV7-9 to TRBJ2-3; maybe TRBD1 (5 bases). Trimming pared 4 bases from V and 1 base from J, leaving 9 bases between. The germline CDR1 and CDR2 sequences are SEHNR and FQNEAQ (reference sequence). The CDR3 consists of 14 residues. The CDR3 DNA reads as TGTGCCAGCAGCTCCATACAGGGCACAGATACGCAGTATTTT. This translates into CASSSIQGTDTQYF. Supplemented by reference TRBV7-9 and TRBJ2-3, the full variable domain reads DTGVSQNPRHKITKRGQNVTFRCDPISEHNRLYWYRQTLGQGPEFLTYFQNEAQLEKSRLLSDRFSAERPKGSFSTLEIQRTEQGDSAMYLCASSSIQGTDTQYFGPGTRLTVL.

The DNA of the CDR3 is TGTGCCAGCAGCCAAGGGGCCCTCAGCACAGATACGCAGTATTTT. Its translation is CASSQGALSTDTQYF. The rearrangement joins TRBV7-9 to TRBJ2-3, with D tentatively TRBD1 (5 bases). The CDR3 length is 15 residues. The V end lost 5 bases, the J end lost 0 bases, and 12 bases lay between the germline ends. CDR1 is SEHNR, CDR2 FQNEAQ, per germline (reference sequence).

The rearrangement uses TRBV4-3 and TRBJ1-4, with TRBD1 as a possible D gene (5 bases). The V and J ends lost 3 bases and 8 bases respectively, with 16 bases between them. This CDR3 region has 15 residues. CDR1 LGHNA and CDR2 YSLEER come from the germline V gene. The chain's CDR3 is CASSQDGRKGEKLFF. The CDR3 DNA reads as TGCGCCAGCAGCCAGGACGGACGGAAGGGGGAAAAACTGTTTTTT.

This clone was seen more than once but under ten times. The chain joins TRBV29-1 to TRBJ2-7; possibly TRBD1 for D (5 bases). Germline V gene data show CDR1 as SQVTM and CDR2 as ANQGSEA. V was pared by 3 bases and J by 2 bases, with 8 bases between. The CDR3 length is 12 residues. CDR3 in DNA: TGCAGCGTTGAGGGCAGGGCCTACGAGCAGTACTTC. Translation: CSVEGRAYEQYF.

This clone was recorded a few times. The chain links TRBV15 to TRBJ1-6; D remains ambiguous. There are 12 residues in the CDR3. Germline CDR1 reads LNHNV; CDR2 reads YYDKDF (reference sequence). Trimming left V 0 bases short and J 14 bases short, with 8 bases between. The CDR3 reads CATSRDRLTLHF. Written as DNA, the CDR3 is TGTGCCACCAGCAGAGATAGGCTAACCCTCCACTTT.

The chain carries TRBV29-1 and TRBJ2-1; 10 bases are shared with TRBD2. Germline V gene sequence: CDR1 SQVTM, CDR2 ANQGSEA. The length of the CDR3 is 14 residues. V was pared by 4 bases and J by 10 bases, with 10 bases of the junction left unmatched. The CDR3 bases are TGCAGCGTTGCGAGGACTAGCGGTCTTGGGGAGCAGTTCTTC. The encoded protein is CSVARTSGLGEQFF.

The rearrangement joins TRBV30 to TRBJ2-7, with 9 bases aligning to TRBD1. The CDR3 runs to 13 residues. In germline, CDR1 is GTSNPN, CDR2 SVGIG (reference sequence). J gave up 4 bases and V 4 bases, and 5 bases lay outside the gene matches. For the CDR3, the DNA is TGTGCCTGGAACAGGGGGCTAAGATACGAGCAGTACTTC. Protein sequence: CAWNRGLRYEQYF.

The chain joins TRBV29-1 to TRBJ2-7; 8 bases align to TRBD1. The germline V gene has CDR1 SQVTM and CDR2 ANQGSEA. The CDR3 spans 15 residues. Trimming cost V 1 base and J 0 bases; bases outside gene matches: 5. The CDR3 loop reads CSVEGTGSLSYEQYF. CDR3 DNA: TGCAGCGTTGAAGGGACAGGGAGCCTCTCCTACGAGCAGTACTTC.

J is TRBJ1-2 and V is TRBV14, with a weak D call TRBD1 (6 bases). CDR3 length: 16 amino acids. Germline CDR1 is SGHDN and CDR2 is FVKESK. The ends were cut back, 4 bases at V and 4 bases at J, with 19 bases in the middle. CDR3 residues: CASSPSGGQRLYGYTF. The CDR3 nucleotides read TGTGCCAGCAGCCCCTCCGGAGGACAGAGGCTCTATGGCTACACCTTC. The variable domain in full, completed from reference TRBV14 and TRBJ1-2, reads EAGVTQFPSHSVIEKGQTVTLRCDPISGHDNLYWYRRVMGKEIKFLLHFVKESKQDESGMPNNRFLAERTGGTYSTLKVQPAELEDSGVYFCASSPSGGQRLYGYTFGSGTRLTVV.

The chain uses TRBV9 and TRBJ2-7, with 8 bases aligning to TRBD1. The germline V gene has CDR1 SGDLS and CDR2 YYNGEE. With 0 bases clipped from V and 1 base from J, the junction kept 9 bases outside the gene matches. The length of the CDR3 is 17 residues. The chain's CDR3 is CASSVGTGGSSSYEQYF. CDR3 in DNA: TGTGCCAGCAGCGTAGGAACAGGGGGAAGCAGTTCCTACGAGCAGTACTTC.

V usage is TRBV14 and J usage is TRBJ1-2; 7 positions match TRBD1. In germline, CDR1 is SGHDN, CDR2 FVKESK. This CDR3 is 14 amino acids long. Germline trimming cut 6 bases from V and 4 bases from J; bases unmatched to any gene: 8. The CDR3 bases are TGTGCCAGCAGAGAGTCCGGGACAGTCTATGGCTACACCTTC. Protein: CASRESGTVYGYTF.

A few counts support this clone. This chain links TRBV29-1 with TRBJ1-1; D unresolved. From germline, CDR1 is SQVTM and CDR2 ANQGSEA. V gave up 0 bases and J gave up 3 bases, with 8 bases separating them. This CDR3 spans 13 amino acids. The CDR3 DNA is TGCAGCGTTGAAGAACCAAGGGACACTGAAGCTTTCTTT. This codes for CSVEEPRDTEAFF. Full variable domain (missing parts from reference TRBV29-1 and TRBJ1-1): SAVISQKPSRDICQRGTSLTIQCQVDSQVTMMFWYRQQPGQSLTLIATANQGSEATYESGFVIDKFPISRPNLTFSTLTVSNMSPEDSSIYLCSVEEPRDTEAFFGQGTRLTVV.